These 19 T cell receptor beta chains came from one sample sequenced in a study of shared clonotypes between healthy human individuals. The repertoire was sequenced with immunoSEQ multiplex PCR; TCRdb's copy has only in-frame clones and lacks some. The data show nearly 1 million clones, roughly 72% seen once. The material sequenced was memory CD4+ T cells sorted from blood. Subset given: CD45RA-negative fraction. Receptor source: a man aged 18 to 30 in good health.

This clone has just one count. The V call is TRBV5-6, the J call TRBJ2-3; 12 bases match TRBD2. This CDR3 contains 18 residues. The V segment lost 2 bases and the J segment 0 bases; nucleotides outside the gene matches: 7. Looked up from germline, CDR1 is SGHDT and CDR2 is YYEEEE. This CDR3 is CASSFGLAGFSSTDTQYF. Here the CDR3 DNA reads TGTGCCAGCAGCTTTGGACTAGCGGGGTTCTCGAGCACAGATACGCAGTATTTT.

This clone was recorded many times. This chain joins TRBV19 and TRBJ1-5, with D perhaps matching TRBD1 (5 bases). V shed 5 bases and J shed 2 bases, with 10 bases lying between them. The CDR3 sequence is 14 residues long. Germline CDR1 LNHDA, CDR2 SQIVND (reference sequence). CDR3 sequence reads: CASSDGAGNQPQHF. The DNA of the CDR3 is TGTGCCAGTAGTGACGGGGCTGGCAATCAGCCCCAGCATTTT.

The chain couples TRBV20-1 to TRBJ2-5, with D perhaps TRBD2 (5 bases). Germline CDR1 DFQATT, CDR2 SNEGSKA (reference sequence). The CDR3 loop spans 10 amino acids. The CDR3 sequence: CSGKQETQYF. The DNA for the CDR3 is TGCAGCGGGAAACAAGAGACCCAGTACTTC.

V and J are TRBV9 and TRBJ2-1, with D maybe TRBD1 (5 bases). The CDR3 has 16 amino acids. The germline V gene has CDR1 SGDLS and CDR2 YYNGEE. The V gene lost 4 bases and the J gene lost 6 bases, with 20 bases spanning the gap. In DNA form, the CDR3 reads TGTGCCAGCAGCCCTAGGGGCAGGCCCACTTCCAATGAGCAGTTCTTC. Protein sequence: CASSPRGRPTSNEQFF. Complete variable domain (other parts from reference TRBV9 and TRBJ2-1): DSGVTQTPKHLITATGQRVTLRCSPRSGDLSVYWYQQSLDQGLQFLIQYYNGEERAKGNILERFSAQQFPDLHSELNLSSLELGDSALYFCASSPRGRPTSNEQFFGPGTRLTVL.

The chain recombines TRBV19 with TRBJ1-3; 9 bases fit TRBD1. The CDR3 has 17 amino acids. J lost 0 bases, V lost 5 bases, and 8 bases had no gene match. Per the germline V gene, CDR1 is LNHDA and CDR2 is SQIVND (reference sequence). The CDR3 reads CASSHNRGPSSGNTIYF. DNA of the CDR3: TGTGCCAGTAGTCATAACAGGGGGCCGAGCTCTGGAAACACCATATATTTT.

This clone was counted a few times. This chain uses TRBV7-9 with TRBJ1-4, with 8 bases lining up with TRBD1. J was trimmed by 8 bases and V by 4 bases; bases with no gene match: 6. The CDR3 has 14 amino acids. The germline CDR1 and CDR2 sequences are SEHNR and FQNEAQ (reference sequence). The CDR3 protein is CASSSVDRDEKLFF. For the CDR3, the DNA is TGTGCCAGCAGCTCCGTGGACAGGGACGAAAAACTGTTTTTT. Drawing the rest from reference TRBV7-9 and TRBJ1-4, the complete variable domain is DTGVSQNPRHKITKRGQNVTFRCDPISEHNRLYWYRQTLGQGPEFLTYFQNEAQLEKSRLLSDRFSAERPKGSFSTLEIQRTEQGDSAMYLCASSSVDRDEKLFFGSGTQLSVL.

CDR3 nucleotide sequence: TGTGCCAGCGGTAATAAGGGGCAGCCCCAGCATTTT. It is translated as CASGNKGQPQHF. V and J are TRBV10-3 and TRBJ1-5; TRBD1 might be the D (5 bases). V lost 10 bases and J 7 bases, leaving 14 bases between the germline ends. CDR3 size: 12 residues. Germline V lookup: CDR1 ENHRY, CDR2 SYGVKD.

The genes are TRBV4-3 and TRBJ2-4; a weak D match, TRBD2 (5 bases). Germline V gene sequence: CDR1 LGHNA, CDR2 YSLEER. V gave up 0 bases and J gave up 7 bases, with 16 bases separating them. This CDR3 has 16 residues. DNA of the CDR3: TGCGCCAGCAGCCAAGAACATGACCCACGAGGGAACATTCAGTACTTC. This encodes CASSQEHDPRGNIQYF.

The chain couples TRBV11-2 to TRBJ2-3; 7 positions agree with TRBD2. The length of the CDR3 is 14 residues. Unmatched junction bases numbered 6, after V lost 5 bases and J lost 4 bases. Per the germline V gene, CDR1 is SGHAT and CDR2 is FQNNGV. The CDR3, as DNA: TGTGCCAGCAGCCCACGGGGGGACCCAGATACGCAGTATTTT. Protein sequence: CASSPRGDPDTQYF. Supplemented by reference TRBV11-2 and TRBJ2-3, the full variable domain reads EAGVAQSPRYKIIEKRQSVAFWCNPISGHATLYWYQQILGQGPKLLIQFQNNGVVDDSQLPKDRFSAERLKGVDSTLKIQPAKLEDSAVYLCASSPRGDPDTQYFGPGTRLTVL.

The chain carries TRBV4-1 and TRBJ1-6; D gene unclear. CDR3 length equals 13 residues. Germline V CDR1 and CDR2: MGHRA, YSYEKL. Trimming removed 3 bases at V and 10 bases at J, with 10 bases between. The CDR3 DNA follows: TGCGCCAGCAGCCAGAGAAGGGAATCACCCCTCCACTTT. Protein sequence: CASSQRRESPLHF.

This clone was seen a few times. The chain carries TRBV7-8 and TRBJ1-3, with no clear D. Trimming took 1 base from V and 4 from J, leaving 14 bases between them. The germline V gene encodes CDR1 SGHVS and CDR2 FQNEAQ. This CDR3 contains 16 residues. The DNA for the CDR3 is TGTGCCAGCAGCTTAGTGAATCCTGCGAAAGGAAACACCATATATTTT. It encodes CASSLVNPAKGNTIYF.

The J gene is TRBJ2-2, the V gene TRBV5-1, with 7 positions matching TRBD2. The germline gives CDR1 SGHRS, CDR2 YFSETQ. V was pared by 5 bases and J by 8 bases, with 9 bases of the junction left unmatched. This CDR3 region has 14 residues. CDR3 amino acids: CASSPTSELGELFF. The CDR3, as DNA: TGCGCCAGCAGTCCTACTAGCGAGTTAGGGGAGCTGTTTTTT.

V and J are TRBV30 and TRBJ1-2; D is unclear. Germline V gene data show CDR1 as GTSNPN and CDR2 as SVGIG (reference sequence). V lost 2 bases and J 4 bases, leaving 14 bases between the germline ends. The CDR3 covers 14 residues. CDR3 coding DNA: TGTGCCTGGAGTCTAGGAGGACTTCCCTATGGCTACACCTTC. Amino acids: CAWSLGGLPYGYTF.

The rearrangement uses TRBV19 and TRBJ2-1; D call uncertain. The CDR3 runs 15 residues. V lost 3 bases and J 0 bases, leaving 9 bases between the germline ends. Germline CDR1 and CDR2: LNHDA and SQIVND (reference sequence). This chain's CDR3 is CASSILGSSYNEQFF. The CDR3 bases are TGTGCCAGTAGTATTCTTGGAAGCTCCTACAATGAGCAGTTCTTC.

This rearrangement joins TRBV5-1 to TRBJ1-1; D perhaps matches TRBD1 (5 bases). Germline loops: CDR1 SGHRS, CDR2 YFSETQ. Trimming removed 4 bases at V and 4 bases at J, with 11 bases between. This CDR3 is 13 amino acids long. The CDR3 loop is CASSPRGSTEAFF. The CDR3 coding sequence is TGCGCCAGCAGCCCTCGGGGGTCCACTGAAGCTTTCTTT.

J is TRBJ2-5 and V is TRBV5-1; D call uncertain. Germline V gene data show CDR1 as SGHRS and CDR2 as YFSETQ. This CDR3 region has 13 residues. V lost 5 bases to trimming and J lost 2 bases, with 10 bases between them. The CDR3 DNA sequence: TGCGCCAGCAGTTGGGCTCAGCAAGAGACCCAGTACTTC. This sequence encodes CASSWAQQETQYF. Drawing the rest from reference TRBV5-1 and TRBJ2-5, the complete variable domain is KAGVTQTPRYLIKTRGQQVTLSCSPISGHRSVSWYQQTPGQGLQFLFEYFSETQRNKGNFPGRFSGRQFSNSRSEMNVSTLELGDSALYLCASSWAQQETQYFGPGTRLLVL.

The CDR3 DNA reads TGTGCCAGCAGTTACGGAGTACAGGGCAAGGCCCGGGAGCAGTTCTTC. Translated: CASSYGVQGKAREQFF. The V gene is TRBV6-6, the J gene TRBJ2-1; TRBD1 is a possible D gene (6 bases). The ends were cut back, 2 bases at V and 10 bases at J, with 21 bases in the middle. This CDR3 is 16 amino acids long. Germline assignment: CDR1 MNHNY and CDR2 SVGAGI (reference sequence).

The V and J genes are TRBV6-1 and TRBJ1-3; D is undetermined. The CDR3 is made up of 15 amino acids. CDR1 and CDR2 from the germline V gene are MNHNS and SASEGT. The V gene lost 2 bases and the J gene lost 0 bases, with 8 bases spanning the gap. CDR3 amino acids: CASSEQANSGNTIYF. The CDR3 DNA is TGTGCCAGCAGTGAACAGGCCAACTCTGGAAACACCATATATTTT.

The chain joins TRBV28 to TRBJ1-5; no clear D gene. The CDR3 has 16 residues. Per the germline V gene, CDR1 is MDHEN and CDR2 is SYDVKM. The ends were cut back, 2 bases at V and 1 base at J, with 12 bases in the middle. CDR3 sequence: CASSLPQVRSNQPQHF. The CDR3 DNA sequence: TGTGCCAGCAGTTTACCCCAGGTGAGGAGCAATCAGCCCCAGCATTTT.